This record concerns one T cell receptor beta chain sequence. Additional DNA sequences in this sample encode the identical CDR3. This sample is part of a study of cytotoxic CD8 clonotypes in ibrutinib-treated CLL. This table comes from immunoSEQ multiplex PCR, and its TCRdb copy is limited to in-frame clones, with some not included. Of about 130,000 clones in the sample, around three quarters are singletons; the top ten hold around 13%. Germline V CDR1 and CDR2: SGHAT, FQNNGV. CDR3 length equals 11 residues. The V gene lost 5 bases and the J gene lost 3 bases, with 5 bases spanning the gap. The V call is TRBV11-2, the J call TRBJ2-7; D is unclear. The sample in question was PBMCs, obtained after 12 months of ibrutinib treatment. This TCR derives from a human donor with chronic lymphocytic leukemia. The CDR3: CASSLYYEQYF. The DNA of the CDR3 is TGTGCCAGCAGCCTCTACTACGAGCAGTACTTC.